The entry below describes one T cell receptor beta chain. Its antigen is not known. The PCR used 60 Vbeta and 13 Jbeta primers. Libraries were prepared by immunoSEQ multiplex PCR; TCRdb keeps only in-frame clonotypes and omits some of them. The repertoire consists of 70,000 to 95,000 clones, with about 76% occurring once and the leading ten covering approximately 15%. This record belongs to a study of cytomegalovirus exposure and HLA in healthy donors. Study in general: From HLA-typed donors, an early data release held around 85 million unique TCRs.

Findings and limits, study-wide: Beyond CMV serostatus, there was no information to go on about immune exposure.

Germline V gene lookup returns CDR1 MNHEY and CDR2 SMNVEV (reference sequence). Trimming pared 6 bases from V and 1 base from J, leaving 13 bases between. The CDR3 contains 14 residues. Sequencing was carried out using PBMCs. The chain links TRBV27 to TRBJ2-7; weak D call: TRBD1 (6 bases). The clonotype was recovered from a woman in her thirties or forties in good health and CMV-seropositive. CDR3 protein: CASSLLDRSYEQYF. The CDR3 nucleotides are TGTGCCAGCAGCCTCCTGGACAGATCCTACGAGCAGTACTTC.